This is a list of T cell receptor beta chains from one sample in a study of T-cell reconstitution after alpha-beta-depleted transplantation in children. From the PCR reads, TCRdb called clonotypes with MiXCR, one entry per CDR3 protein. Of about a million distinct CDR3 sequences listed, around 30% are singletons. The source material was PBMCs, mostly from graft donor cells, sampled 360 days after TCRalphabeta/CD19-depleted stem cell transplant. The receptors here all came from a boy younger than two who had a stem cell transplant for SCID, so the T cells may come from the graft donor. CDR3s include the opening cysteine and the closing phenylalanine or tryptophan.

J | V | length | CDR3
TRBJ2-4 | TRBV12-3/TRBV12-4 | 15 | CASSFLVKAKNIQYF
TRBJ2-3 | TRBV12-3/TRBV12-4 | 19 | CASSYGAHPGLAGTDTQYF
TRBJ2-6 | TRBV5-5 | 18 | CASSGTVTGGPGANVLTF
TRBJ2-1 | TRBV15 | 15 | CATGHRDRDINEQFF
TRBJ1-1 | TRBV29-1 | 13 | CSVDATGDTEAFF
TRBJ1-2 | TRBV5-1 | 17 | CASSLSPQGMSNYGYTF
TRBJ2-7 | TRBV12-3/TRBV12-4 | 15 | CASSWGGDISYEQYF
TRBJ2-5 | TRBV20-1 | 15 | CSVSLVAGSEETQYF
TRBJ2-1 | TRBV12-3/TRBV12-4 | 15 | CASSLEGQAYNEQFF
TRBJ1-4 | TRBV12-3/TRBV12-4 | 15 | CASSSDRFVTEKLFF
TRBJ2-3 | TRBV6-6 | 12 | CASSPKLDTQYF
TRBJ2-1 | TRBV20-1 | 14 | CSASWGLAGNEQFF
TRBJ1-5 | TRBV18 | 14 | CASSLDMRNQPQHF
TRBJ2-7 | TRBV6-1 | 15 | CASSEAGLSSYEQYF
TRBJ2-7 | TRBV7-9 | 15 | CASSRYGGLSYEQYF
TRBJ2-1 | TRBV6-5 | 15 | CASSFLAGAHNEQFF
TRBJ2-7 | TRBV5-1 | 14 | CASSFNRAFYEQYF
TRBJ2-7 | TRBV9 | 15 | CASSETGQGIGEQYF
TRBJ2-5 | TRBV5-1 | 15 | CASSTGTAGRETQYF
TRBJ1-1 | TRBV20-1 | 13 | CSAEETGSGEAFF
TRBJ1-5 | TRBV20-1 | 15 | CSARVGRGYNQPQHF
TRBJ1-1 | TRBV20-1 | 13 | CSAYYGINTEAFF
TRBJ2-7 | TRBV12-3/TRBV12-4 | 15 | CASSAIGQGAYEQYF
TRBJ1-6 | TRBV4-2 | 19 | CASSQDRQGTSSYNSPLHF
TRBJ2-5 | TRBV4-2 | 13 | CAPGSSLRETQYF
TRBJ2-1 | TRBV15 | 14 | CATSREDTRDQRFF
TRBJ2-1 | TRBV7-4 | 16 | CASSLGLAGGINEQFF
TRBJ2-1 | TRBV2 | 14 | CASTGAGVVDEQFF
TRBJ2-7 | TRBV4-1 | 15 | CASSQDPGFSYEQYF
TRBJ2-1 | TRBV3-1 | 18 | CASSPWGLLAGGYNEQFF
TRBJ1-1 | TRBV5-1 | 14 | CASSHRVGNTEAFF
TRBJ2-1 | TRBV20-1 | 13 | CSVRWQGAGEQFF
TRBJ1-1 | TRBV5-1 | 19 | CASSLRWDRGVQLNTEAFF
TRBJ2-7 | TRBV10-3 | 14 | CAISTSLGTYEQYF
TRBJ2-2 | TRBV9 | 16 | CASSVGRLANTGELFF
TRBJ2-7 | TRBV2 | 14 | CASMGLAPAYEQYF
TRBJ2-7 | TRBV28 | 17 | CASSAGLAGGSSYEQYF
TRBJ1-5 | TRBV7-2 | 15 | CASSSSPGGNQPQHF
TRBJ2-5 | TRBV18 | 15 | CASSVHTKPIGTQYF
TRBJ2-5 | TRBV10-3 | 15 | CAISEPLAGGETQYF
TRBJ2-7 | TRBV6-5 | 12 | CASSYSRLALYF
TRBJ2-7 | TRBV27 | 14 | CASSLSWGAYEQYF